This entry concerns a single T cell receptor (beta chain). No antigen is known for it. Amplification of TCR alpha and beta CDR3 regions from RNA used iRepertoire nested multiplex PCR. Via MiXCR, TCRdb re-called the multiplex PCR reads, giving one row per CDR3 protein. The table has around 180,000 distinct CDR3 sequences, roughly two fifths seen once; the top ten hold roughly 5.2%. CDR1 and CDR2 (germline): DFQATT, SNEGSKA (reference sequence). Trimming removed 1 base from V and 5 bases from J, with 9 bases in between. CDR3 length: 13 amino acids. The record originates from a study of glioma-infiltrating T cells. The study's findings and limits: Gliomas, especially low-grade, showed above-expected tissue-blood divergence; non-neoplastic patients showed below. Tissue and blood shared very few CDR3 sequences.

Sequenced sample: glioma tissue, nonneoplastic brain tissue, or PBMCs (not recorded which). The V call is TRBV20-1, the J call TRBJ1-5; D is uncertain. The TCR comes from a human donor with low-grade glioma or glioblastoma, undergoing nonglioma brain surgery, or in good health (not recorded which). The CDR3 region has the DNA TGCAGTGCTAGAGGGAACAACGATCAGCCCCAGCATTTT. This translates into CSARGNNDQPQHF.